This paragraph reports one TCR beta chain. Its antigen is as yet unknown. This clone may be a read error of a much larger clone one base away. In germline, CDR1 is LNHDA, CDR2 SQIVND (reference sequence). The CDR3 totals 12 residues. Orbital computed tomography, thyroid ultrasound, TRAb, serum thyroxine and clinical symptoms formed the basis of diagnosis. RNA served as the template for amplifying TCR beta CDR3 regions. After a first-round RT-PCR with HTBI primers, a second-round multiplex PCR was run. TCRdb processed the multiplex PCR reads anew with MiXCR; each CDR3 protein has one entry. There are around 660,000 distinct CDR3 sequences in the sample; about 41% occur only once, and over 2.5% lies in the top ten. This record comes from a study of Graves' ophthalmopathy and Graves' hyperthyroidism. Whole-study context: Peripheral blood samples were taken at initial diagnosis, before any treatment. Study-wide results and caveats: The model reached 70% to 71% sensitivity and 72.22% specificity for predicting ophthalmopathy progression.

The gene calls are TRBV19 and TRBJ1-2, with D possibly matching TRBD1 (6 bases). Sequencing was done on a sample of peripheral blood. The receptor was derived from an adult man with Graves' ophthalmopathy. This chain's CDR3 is CASRSGGWGCTF. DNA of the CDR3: TGTGCCAGTAGGTCTGGGGGCTGGGGCTGCACCTTC.